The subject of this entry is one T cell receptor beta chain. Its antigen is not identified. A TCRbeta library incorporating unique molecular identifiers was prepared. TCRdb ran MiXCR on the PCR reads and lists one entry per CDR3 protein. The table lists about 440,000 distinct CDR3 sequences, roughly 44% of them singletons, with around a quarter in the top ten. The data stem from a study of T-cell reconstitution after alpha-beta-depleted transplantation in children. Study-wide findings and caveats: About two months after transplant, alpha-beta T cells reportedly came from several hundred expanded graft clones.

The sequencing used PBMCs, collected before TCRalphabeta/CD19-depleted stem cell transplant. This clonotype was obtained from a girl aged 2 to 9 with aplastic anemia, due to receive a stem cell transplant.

This chain's CDR3 is CSARHRGGGTDTQYF. The CDR3 DNA sequence: TGCAGTGCTAGACATCGGGGAGGGGGCACAGATACGCAGTATTTT. This sequence joins TRBV20-1 and TRBJ2-3, with 7 bases fitting TRBD2. Germline V lookup: CDR1 DFQATT, CDR2 SNEGSKA (reference sequence). J was trimmed by 1 base and V by 2 bases; bases with no gene match: 6. The CDR3 contains 15 residues.